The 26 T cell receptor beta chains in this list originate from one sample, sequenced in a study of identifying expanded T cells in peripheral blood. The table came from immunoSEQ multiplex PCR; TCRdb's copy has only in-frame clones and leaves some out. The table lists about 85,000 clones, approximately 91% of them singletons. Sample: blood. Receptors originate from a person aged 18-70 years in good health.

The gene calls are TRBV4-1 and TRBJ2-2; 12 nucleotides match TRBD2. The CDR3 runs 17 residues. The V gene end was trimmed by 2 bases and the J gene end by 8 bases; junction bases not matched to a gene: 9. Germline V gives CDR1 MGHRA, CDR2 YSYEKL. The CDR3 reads CASSQSNFGTSGGELFF. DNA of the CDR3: TGCGCCAGCAGCCAAAGCAATTTCGGGACTAGCGGGGGGGAGCTGTTTTTT.

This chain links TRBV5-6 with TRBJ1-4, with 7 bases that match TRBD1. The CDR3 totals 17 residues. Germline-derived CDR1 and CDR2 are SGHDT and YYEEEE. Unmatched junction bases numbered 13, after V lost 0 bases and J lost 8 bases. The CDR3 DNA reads TGTGCCAGCAGCTTGGGCCCTCCGACAGGGAGCGGGGAAAAACTGTTTTTT. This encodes CASSLGPPTGSGEKLFF. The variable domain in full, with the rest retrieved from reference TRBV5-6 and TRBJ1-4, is DAGVTQSPTHLIKTRGQQVTLRCSPKSGHDTVSWYQQALGQGPQFIFQYYEEEERQRGNFPDRFSGHQFPNYSSELNVNALLLGDSALYLCASSLGPPTGSGEKLFFGSGTQLSVL.

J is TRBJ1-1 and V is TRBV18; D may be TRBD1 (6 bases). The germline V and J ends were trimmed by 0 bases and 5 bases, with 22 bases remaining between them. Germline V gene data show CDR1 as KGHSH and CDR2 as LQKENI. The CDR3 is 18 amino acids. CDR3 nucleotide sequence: TGTGCCAGCTCACCACCATCTCCAGGGGCGGTCGGGCCTACTGAAGCTTTCTTT. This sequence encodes CASSPPSPGAVGPTEAFF.

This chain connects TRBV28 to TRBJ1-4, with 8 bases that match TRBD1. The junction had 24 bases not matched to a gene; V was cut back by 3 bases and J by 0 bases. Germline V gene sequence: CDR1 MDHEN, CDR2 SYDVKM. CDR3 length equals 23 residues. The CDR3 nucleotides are TGTGCCAGCAGTTTCACCCATCCGTTGGACAGGGTTTGGGAGGAGACAACTAATGAAAAACTGTTTTTT. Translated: CASSFTHPLDRVWEETTNEKLFF.

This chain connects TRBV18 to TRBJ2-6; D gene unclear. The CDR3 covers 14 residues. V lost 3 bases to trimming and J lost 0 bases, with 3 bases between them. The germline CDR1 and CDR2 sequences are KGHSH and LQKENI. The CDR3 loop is CASSPSSGANVLTF. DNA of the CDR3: TGTGCCAGCTCACCTTCCTCTGGGGCCAACGTCCTGACTTTC.

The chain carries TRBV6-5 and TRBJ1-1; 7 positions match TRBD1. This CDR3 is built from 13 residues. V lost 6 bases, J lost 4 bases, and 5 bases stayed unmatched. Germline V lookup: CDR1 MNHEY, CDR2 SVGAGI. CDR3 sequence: CASSHRGGTEAFF. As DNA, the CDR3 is TGTGCCAGCAGCCACAGGGGCGGCACTGAAGCTTTCTTT.

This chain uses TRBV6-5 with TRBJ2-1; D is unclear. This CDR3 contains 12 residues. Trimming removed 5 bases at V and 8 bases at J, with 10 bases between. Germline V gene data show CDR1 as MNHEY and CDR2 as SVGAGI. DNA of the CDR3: TGTGCCAGCAGTGAATGGTCCGATGAGCAGTTCTTC. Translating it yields CASSEWSDEQFF.

The CDR3 nucleotides read TGCAGCGCCCCAACGACTAGCGGGAGTAAGTTCAATGAGCAGTTCTTC. Encoded protein: CSAPTTSGSKFNEQFF. The rearrangement links TRBV29-1 to TRBJ2-1, with 12 bases aligning to TRBD2. V shed 7 bases and J 6 bases; nucleotides not matched to a gene: 13. CDR3 length: 16 residues. CDR1 is SQVTM and CDR2 is ANQGSEA in the germline V gene.

CDR3 coding DNA: TGTGCCAGCAGTTTGTCAACCCATAGCAATCAGCCCCAGCATTTT. This gives the protein CASSLSTHSNQPQHF. The chain joins TRBV27 to TRBJ1-5; D call uncertain. Germline V gene data show CDR1 as MNHEY and CDR2 as SMNVEV (reference sequence). V was clipped by 3 bases and J by 0 bases, with 9 bases between them. The CDR3 has 15 amino acids.

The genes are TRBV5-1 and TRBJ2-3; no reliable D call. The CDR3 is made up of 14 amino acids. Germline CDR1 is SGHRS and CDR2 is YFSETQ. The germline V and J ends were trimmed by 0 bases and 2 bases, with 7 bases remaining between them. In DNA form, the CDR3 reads TGCGCCAGCAGCTTGGGGCATGCCACAGATACGCAGTATTTT. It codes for CASSLGHATDTQYF. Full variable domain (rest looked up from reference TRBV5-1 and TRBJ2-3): KAGVTQTPRYLIKTRGQQVTLSCSPISGHRSVSWYQQTPGQGLQFLFEYFSETQRNKGNFPGRFSGRQFSNSRSEMNVSTLELGDSALYLCASSLGHATDTQYFGPGTRLTVL.

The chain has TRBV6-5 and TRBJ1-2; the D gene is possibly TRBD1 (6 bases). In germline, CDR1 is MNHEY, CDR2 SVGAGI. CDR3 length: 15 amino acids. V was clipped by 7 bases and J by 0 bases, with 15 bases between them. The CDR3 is CASTLKKGANYGYTF. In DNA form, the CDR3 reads TGTGCCAGCACCCTCAAGAAGGGGGCTAACTATGGCTACACCTTC.

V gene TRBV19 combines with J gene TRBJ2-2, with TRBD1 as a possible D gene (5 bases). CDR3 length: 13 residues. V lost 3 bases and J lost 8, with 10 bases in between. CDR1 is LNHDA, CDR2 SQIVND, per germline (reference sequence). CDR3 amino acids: CASSIVGRGELFF. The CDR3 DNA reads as TGTGCCAGTAGTATTGTGGGGCGGGGGGAGCTGTTTTTT. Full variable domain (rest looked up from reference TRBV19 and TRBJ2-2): DGGITQSPKYLFRKEGQNVTLSCEQNLNHDAMYWYRQDPGQGLRLIYYSQIVNDFQKGDIAEGYSVSREKKESFPLTVTSAQKNPTAFYLCASSIVGRGELFFGEGSRLTVL.

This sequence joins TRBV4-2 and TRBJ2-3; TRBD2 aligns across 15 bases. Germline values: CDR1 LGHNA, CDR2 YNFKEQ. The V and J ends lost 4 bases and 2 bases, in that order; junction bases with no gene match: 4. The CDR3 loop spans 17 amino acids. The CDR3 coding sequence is TGTGCCAGCAGCCTAGGGACTAGCGGGGGGTCCACAGATACGCAGTATTTT. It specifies CASSLGTSGGSTDTQYF.

CDR3 sequence: CATLRAGSYNEQFF. The CDR3 nucleotides are TGTGCCACCCTGAGGGCTGGGTCCTACAATGAGCAGTTCTTC. The V call is TRBV28, the J call TRBJ2-1; a possible D gene is TRBD2 (5 bases). Trimming took off 10 bases at V and 1 base at J, with 14 bases between the two ends. Germline CDR1 MDHEN, CDR2 SYDVKM. The CDR3 runs to 14 residues.

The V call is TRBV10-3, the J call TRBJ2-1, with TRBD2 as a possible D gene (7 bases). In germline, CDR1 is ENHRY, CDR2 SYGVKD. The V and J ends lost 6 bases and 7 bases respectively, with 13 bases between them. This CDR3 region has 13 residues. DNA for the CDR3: TGTGCCATCAGAGGGGGGGTAGGGAATGAGCAGTTCTTC. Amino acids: CAIRGGVGNEQFF.

CDR3 sequence: CAISQQMNTEAFF. CDR3 in DNA: TGTGCCATCAGCCAACAGATGAACACTGAAGCTTTCTTT. The chain joins TRBV10-3 to TRBJ1-1; D unresolved. Deletions cut 6 bases from V and 0 bases from J, with 8 bases between. The CDR3 totals 13 residues. Germline CDR1 reads ENHRY; CDR2 reads SYGVKD.

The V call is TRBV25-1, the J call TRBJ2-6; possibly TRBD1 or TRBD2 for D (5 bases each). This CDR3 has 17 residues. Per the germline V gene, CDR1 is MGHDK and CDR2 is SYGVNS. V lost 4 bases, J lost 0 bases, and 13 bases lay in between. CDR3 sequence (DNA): TGTGCCAGCAGTGCGGGGCCAGTCGTCTCTGGGGCCAACGTCCTGACTTTC. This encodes CASSAGPVVSGANVLTF.

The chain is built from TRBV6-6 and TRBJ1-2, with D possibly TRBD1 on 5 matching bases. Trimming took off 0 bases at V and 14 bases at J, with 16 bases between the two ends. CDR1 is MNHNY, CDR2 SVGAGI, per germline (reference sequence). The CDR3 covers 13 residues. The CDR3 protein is CASSYSTGAYRTF. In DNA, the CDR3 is TGTGCCAGCAGTTACTCCACCGGGGCTTATCGGACCTTC.

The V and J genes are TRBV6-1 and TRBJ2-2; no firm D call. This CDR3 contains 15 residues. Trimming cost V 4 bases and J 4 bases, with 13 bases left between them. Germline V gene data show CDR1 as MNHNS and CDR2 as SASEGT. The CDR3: CASSGYYWSTGELFF. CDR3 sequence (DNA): TGTGCCAGCAGTGGTTACTACTGGTCCACCGGGGAGCTGTTTTTT.

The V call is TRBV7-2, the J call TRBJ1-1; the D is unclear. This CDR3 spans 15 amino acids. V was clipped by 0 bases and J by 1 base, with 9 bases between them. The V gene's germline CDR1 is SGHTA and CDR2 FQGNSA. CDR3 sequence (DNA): TGTGCCAGCAGCTTAGCGACGGGGTCGAACACTGAAGCTTTCTTT. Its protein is CASSLATGSNTEAFF.

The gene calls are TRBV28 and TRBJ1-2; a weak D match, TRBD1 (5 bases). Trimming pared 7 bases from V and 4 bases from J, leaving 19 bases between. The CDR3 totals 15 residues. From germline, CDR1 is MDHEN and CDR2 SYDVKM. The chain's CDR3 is CASTGPRAQGYGYTF. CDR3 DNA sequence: TGTGCCAGCACCGGACCCCGAGCGCAGGGCTATGGCTACACCTTC.

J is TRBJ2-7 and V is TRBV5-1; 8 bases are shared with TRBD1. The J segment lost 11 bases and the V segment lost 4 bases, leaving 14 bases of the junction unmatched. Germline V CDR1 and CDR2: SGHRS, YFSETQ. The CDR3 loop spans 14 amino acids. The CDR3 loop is CASSPGTGGQTKYF. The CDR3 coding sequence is TGCGCCAGCAGCCCAGGGACAGGCGGCCAAACGAAGTACTTC.

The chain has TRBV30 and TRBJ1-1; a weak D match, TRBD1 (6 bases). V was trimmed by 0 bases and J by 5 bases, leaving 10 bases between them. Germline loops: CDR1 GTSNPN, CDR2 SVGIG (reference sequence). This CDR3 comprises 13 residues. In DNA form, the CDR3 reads TGTGCCTGGAGTGTAGGGGGGTTTACTGAAGCTTTCTTT. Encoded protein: CAWSVGGFTEAFF.

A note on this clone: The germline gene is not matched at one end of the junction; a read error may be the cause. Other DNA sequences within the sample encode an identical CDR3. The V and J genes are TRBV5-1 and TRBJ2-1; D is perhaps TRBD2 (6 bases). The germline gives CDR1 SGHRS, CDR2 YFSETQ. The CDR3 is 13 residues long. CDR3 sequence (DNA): TGTGCCAGCAGCCTCGGAGGGGACAATGAGCAGTTCTTC. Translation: CASSLGGDNEQFF. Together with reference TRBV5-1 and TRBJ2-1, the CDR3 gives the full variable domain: KAGVTQTPRYLIKTRGQQVTLSCSPISGHRSVSWYQQTPGQGLQFLFEYFSETQRNKGNFPGRFSGRQFSNSRSEMNVSTLELGDSALYLCASSLGGDNEQFFGPGTRLTVL.

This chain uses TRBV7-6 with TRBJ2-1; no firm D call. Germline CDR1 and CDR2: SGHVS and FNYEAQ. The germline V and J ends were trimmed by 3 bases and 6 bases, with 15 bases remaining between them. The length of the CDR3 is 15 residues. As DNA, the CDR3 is TGTGCCAGCAGCTTGACCCTAATCATGGGCAATGAGCAGTTCTTC. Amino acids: CASSLTLIMGNEQFF. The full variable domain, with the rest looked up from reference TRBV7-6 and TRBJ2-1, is GAGVSQSPRYKVTKRGQDVALRCDPISGHVSLYWYRQALGQGPEFLTYFNYEAQQDKSGLPNDRFSAERPEGSISTLTIQRTEQRDSAMYRCASSLTLIMGNEQFFGPGTRLTVL.

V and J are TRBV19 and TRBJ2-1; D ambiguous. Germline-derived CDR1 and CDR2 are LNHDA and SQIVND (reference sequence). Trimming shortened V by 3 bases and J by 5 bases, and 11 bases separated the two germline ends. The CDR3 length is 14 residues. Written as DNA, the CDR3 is TGTGCCAGTAGTATCTGGCACACCGACAATGAGCAGTTCTTC. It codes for CASSIWHTDNEQFF.